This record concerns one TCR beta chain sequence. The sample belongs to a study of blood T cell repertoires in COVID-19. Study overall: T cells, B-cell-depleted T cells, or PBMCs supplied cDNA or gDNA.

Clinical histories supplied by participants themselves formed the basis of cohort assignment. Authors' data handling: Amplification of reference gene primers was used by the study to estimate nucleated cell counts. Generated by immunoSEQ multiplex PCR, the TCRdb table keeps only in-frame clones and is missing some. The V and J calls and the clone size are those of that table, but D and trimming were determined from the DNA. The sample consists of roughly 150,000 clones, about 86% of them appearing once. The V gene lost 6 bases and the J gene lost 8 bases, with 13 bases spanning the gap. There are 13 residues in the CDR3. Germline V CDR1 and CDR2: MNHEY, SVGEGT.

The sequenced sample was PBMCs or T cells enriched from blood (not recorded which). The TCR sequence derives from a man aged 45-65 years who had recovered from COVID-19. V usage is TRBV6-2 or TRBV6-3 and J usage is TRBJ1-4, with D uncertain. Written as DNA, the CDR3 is TGTGCCAGCAGCTCAACTCCGCCGGAAAAACTGTTTTTT. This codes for CASSSTPPEKLFF.